The TCR beta chain under discussion was sequenced for a study of T cells in localized non-small cell lung cancer. Broader study findings: Out of the top 100 tumor clones, a median approximately 57 were seen in adjacent lung. Clonality peaked in uninvolved adjacent lung rather than tumor.

The V end was cut by 2 bases, the J end by 5 bases, with 12 bases between. CDR1 is MNHEY and CDR2 is SVGAGI in the germline V gene. This CDR3 is 14 amino acids long. TCRdb keeps only in-frame clones here, not all; method: immunoSEQ multiplex PCR. The table shows tens of thousands of clones, with 86% occurring only once. As to this clone: Its antigen is not known.

This chain connects TRBV6-5 to TRBJ1-2; D unclear. Specimen: peripheral blood, collected before any cancer treatment. The receptor was derived from a male donor older than 55 with stage III squamous cell lung carcinoma. DNA for the CDR3: TGTGCCAGCAGTTACGAGTCAGCTTCTTATGGCTACACCTTC. Its translation: CASSYESASYGYTF.